The 9 T cell receptor beta chains reported below all come from one sample, sequenced in a study of T cell clusters in autoimmune cytopenias. TRB was amplified by touch-down multiplex PCR, primer pools A and B combined. For each CDR3 protein, TCRdb gives one entry from its re-call of the multiplex PCR reads, without DNA. This sample's table has about 14,000 distinct CDR3 sequences. Each sample's input was 250 to 300 ng genomic DNA, 30,000 to 45,000 genome equivalents. The same sample was also used in a study of T cell repertoires in aging, cancer and after chemotherapy.

Sequenced sample: peripheral blood. The receptors were sampled from a human donor in good health.

V usage is TRBV12-3 or TRBV12-4 and J usage is TRBJ1-2; no DNA is available, so the TRBD1 call from TCRdb remains unchecked. The CDR3 runs 14 residues. The CDR3 here is CASSSTQGKYGYTF.

The CDR3 protein is CAIKGTGKNTDTQYF. The chain links TRBV10-3 to TRBJ2-3; checking the TCRdb D call of TRBD1 is not possible without DNA. Germline V CDR1 and CDR2: ENHRY, SYGVKD. The CDR3 is 15 amino acids.

The genes are TRBV30 and TRBJ2-1; there is no DNA to check the TCRdb D call of TRBD2. Germline CDR1 reads GTSNPN; CDR2 reads SVGIG (reference sequence). The CDR3 runs to 15 residues. The CDR3 spells CAWSLLAGFYNEQFF.

J is TRBJ1-4 and V is TRBV27; there is no DNA to check the TCRdb D call of TRBD1. The CDR3 extends over 14 amino acids. Per germline, CDR1 MNHEY and CDR2 SMNVEV (reference sequence). The CDR3 here is CASTDLGGREKLFF.

This clonotype shows up as medium-sized by frequency. This sequence joins TRBV29-1 and TRBJ1-2. The CDR3 sequence is 11 residues long. Germline lookup yields CDR1 SQVTM and CDR2 ANQGSEA. The CDR3 here is CSVYSTEGYTF. The full variable domain, with the rest looked up from reference TRBV29-1 and TRBJ1-2, is SAVISQKPSRDICQRGTSLTIQCQVDSQVTMMFWYRQQPGQSLTLIATANQGSEATYESGFVIDKFPISRPNLTFSTLTVSNMSPEDSSIYLCSVYSTEGYTFGSGTRLTVV.

V and J are TRBV6-6 and TRBJ2-5; absent DNA, TCRdb's TRBD1 call cannot be checked. The CDR3 has 15 amino acids. CDR1 and CDR2 (germline): MNHNY, SVGAGI (reference sequence). This CDR3 is CASSYSWGARETQYF.

The chain recombines TRBV6-1 with TRBJ2-1; the TCRdb D gene call, TRBD2, has no DNA to confirm it. Germline CDR1 reads MNHNS; CDR2 reads SASEGT. The CDR3 length is 15 residues. The CDR3 protein is CASSEASASPNEQFF.

This chain links TRBV5-5 with TRBJ1-5; TCRdb designates TRBD1, a call that cannot be tested without DNA. Germline V gene sequence: CDR1 SGHKS, CDR2 YYEKEE (reference sequence). The CDR3 has 15 residues. The CDR3 sequence: CASSSGQAGNQPQHF.

This chain joins TRBV27 and TRBJ2-2; TCRdb picks TRBD1, but there is no DNA to check that call. Germline CDR1 reads MNHEY; CDR2 reads SMNVEV (reference sequence). The CDR3 spans 14 residues. The CDR3 region is CASSSPVSTGELFF.